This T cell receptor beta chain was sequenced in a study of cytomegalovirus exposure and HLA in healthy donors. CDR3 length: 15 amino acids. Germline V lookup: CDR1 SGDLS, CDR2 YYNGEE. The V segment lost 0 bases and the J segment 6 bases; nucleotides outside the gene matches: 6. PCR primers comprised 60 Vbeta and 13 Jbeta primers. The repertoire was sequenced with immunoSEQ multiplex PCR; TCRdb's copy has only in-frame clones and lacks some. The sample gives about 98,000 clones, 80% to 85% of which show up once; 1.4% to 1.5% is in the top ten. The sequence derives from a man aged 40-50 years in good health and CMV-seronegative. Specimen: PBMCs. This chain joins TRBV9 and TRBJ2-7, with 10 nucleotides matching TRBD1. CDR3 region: CASSVGGTGVFEQYF. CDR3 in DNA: TGTGCCAGCAGCGTAGGGGGGACAGGGGTGTTCGAGCAGTACTTC.